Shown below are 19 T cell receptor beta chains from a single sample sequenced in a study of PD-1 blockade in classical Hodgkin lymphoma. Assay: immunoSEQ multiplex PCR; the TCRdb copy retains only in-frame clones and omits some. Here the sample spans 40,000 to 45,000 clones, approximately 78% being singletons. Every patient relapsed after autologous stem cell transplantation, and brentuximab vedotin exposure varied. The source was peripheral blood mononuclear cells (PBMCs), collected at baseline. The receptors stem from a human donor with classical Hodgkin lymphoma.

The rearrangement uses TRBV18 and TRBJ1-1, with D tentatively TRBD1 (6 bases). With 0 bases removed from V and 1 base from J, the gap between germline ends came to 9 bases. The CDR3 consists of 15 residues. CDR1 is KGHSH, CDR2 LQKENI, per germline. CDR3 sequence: CASSPPRGGNTEAFF. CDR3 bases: TGTGCCAGCTCACCACCCAGGGGCGGGAACACTGAAGCTTTCTTT.

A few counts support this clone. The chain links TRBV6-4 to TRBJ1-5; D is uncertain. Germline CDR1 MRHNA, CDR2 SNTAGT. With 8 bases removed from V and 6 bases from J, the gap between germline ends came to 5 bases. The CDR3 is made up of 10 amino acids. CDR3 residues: CASPIQPQHF. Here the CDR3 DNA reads TGTGCCAGCCCCATTCAGCCCCAGCATTTT.

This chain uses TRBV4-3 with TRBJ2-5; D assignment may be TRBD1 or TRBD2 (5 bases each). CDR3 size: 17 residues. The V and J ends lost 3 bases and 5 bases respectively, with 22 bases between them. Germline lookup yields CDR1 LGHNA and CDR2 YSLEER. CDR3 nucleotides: TGCGCCAGCAGCCAGCATGTCCGGGGCCGAGAGGTGGAGACCCAGTACTTC. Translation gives CASSQHVRGREVETQYF.

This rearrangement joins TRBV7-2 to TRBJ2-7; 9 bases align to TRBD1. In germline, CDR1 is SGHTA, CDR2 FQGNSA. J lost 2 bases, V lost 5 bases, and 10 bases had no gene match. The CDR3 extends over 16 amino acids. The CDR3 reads CASSPPRDRAPYEQYF. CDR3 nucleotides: TGTGCCAGCAGCCCCCCCCGGGACAGGGCCCCCTACGAGCAGTACTTC. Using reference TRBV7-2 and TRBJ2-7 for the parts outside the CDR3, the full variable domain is GAGVSQSPSNKVTEKGKDVELRCDPISGHTALYWYRQSLGQGLEFLIYFQGNSAPDKSGLPSDRFSAERTGGSVSTLTIQRTQQEDSAVYLCASSPPRDRAPYEQYFGPGTRLTVT.

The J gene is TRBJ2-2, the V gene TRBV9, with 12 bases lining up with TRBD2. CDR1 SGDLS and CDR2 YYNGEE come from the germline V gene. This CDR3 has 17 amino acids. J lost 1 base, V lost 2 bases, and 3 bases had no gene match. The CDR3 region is CASSVTSGGLNTGELFF. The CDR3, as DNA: TGTGCCAGCAGCGTGACTAGCGGGGGCTTGAACACCGGGGAGCTGTTTTTT.

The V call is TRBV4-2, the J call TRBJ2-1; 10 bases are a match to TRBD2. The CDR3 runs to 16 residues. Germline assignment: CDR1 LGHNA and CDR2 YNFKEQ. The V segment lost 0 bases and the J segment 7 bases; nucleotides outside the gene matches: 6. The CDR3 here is CASSQEPSGGENEQFF. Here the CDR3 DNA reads TGTGCCAGCAGCCAAGAGCCCAGCGGGGGGGAGAATGAGCAGTTCTTC.

For the CDR3, the DNA is TGTGCCAGCACCGCCCGGCCAGGGGGCCAGACCGGGGAGCTGTTTTTT. It is translated as CASTARPGGQTGELFF. The chain combines TRBV5-4 with TRBJ2-2; 8 bases fit TRBD1. The CDR3 consists of 16 residues. Germline CDR1 is SGHNT and CDR2 is YYREEE (reference sequence). The V gene end was trimmed by 6 bases and the J gene end by 5 bases; junction bases not matched to a gene: 12.

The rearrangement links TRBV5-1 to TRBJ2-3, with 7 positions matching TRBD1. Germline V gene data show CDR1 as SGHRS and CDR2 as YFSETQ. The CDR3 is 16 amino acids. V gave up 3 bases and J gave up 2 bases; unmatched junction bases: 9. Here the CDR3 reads CASSYRDSAITDTQYF. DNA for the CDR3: TGCGCCAGCAGCTACCGGGACAGCGCTATCACAGATACGCAGTATTTT. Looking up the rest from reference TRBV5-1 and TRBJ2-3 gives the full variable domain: KAGVTQTPRYLIKTRGQQVTLSCSPISGHRSVSWYQQTPGQGLQFLFEYFSETQRNKGNFPGRFSGRQFSNSRSEMNVSTLELGDSALYLCASSYRDSAITDTQYFGPGTRLTVL.

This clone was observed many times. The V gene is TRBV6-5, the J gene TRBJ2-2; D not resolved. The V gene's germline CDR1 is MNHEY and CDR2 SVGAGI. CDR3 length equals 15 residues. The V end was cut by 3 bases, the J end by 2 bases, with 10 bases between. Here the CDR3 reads CASSYQATNTGELFF. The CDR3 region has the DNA TGTGCCAGCAGTTATCAGGCAACCAACACCGGGGAGCTGTTTTTT.

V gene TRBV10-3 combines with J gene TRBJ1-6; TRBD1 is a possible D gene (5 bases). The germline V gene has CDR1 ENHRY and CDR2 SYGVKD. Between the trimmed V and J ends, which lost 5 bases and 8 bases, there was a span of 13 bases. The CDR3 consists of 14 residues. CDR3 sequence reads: CAISSGGVDSPLHF. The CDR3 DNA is TGTGCCATCAGTTCGGGGGGAGTCGATTCACCCCTCCACTTT.

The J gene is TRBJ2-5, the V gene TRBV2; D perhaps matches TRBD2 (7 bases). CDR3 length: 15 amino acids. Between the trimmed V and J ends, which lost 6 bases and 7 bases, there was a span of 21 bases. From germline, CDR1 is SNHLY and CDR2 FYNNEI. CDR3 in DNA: TGTGCCAGCAGCCCAAGGGGGGGACCCCCAAGGACCCAGTACTTC. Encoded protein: CASSPRGGPPRTQYF. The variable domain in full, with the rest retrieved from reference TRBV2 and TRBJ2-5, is EPEVTQTPSHQVTQMGQEVILRCVPISNHLYFYWYRQILGQKVEFLVSFYNNEISEKSEIFDDQFSVERPDGSNFTLKIRSTKLEDSAMYFCASSPRGGPPRTQYFGPGTRLLVL.

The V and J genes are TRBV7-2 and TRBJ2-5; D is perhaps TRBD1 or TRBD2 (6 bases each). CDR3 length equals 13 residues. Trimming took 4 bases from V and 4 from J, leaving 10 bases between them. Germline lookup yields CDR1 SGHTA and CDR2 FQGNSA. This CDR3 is CASSSGAGETQYF. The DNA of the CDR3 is TGTGCCAGCAGCTCGGGGGCCGGAGAGACCCAGTACTTC.

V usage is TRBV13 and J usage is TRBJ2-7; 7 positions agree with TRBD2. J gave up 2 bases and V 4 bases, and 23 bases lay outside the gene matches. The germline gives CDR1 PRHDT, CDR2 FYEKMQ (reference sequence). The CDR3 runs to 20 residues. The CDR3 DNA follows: TGTGCCAGCAGCTCGCTTCGGGGGGACCCAGTATGGTTCAAACCCTACGAGCAGTACTTC. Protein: CASSSLRGDPVWFKPYEQYF.

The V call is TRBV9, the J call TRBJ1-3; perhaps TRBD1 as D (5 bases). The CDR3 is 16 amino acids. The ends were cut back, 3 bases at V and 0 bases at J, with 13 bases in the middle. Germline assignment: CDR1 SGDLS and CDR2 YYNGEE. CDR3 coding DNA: TGTGCCAGCAGCGCCCATCCAGGGTCCTCTGGAAACACCATATATTTT. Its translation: CASSAHPGSSGNTIYF.

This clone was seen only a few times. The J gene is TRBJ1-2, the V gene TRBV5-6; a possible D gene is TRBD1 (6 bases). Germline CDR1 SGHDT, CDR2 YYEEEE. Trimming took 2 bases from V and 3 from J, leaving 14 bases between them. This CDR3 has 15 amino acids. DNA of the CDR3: TGTGCCAGCAGCTTACCGCACAGGGAGGACTATGGCTACACCTTC. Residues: CASSLPHREDYGYTF.

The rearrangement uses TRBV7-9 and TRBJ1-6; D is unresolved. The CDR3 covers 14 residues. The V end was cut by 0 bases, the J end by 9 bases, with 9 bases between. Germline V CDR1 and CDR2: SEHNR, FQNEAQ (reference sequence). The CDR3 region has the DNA TGTGCCAGCAGCTTAGCGCTGAGGAGTTCACCCCTCCACTTT. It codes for CASSLALRSSPLHF.

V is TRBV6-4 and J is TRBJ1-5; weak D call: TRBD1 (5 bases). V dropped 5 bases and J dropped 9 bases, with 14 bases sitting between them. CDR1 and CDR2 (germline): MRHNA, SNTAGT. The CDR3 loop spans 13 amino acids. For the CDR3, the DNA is TGTGCCAGCAGTAACCAATGGGGGTGGCCCCAGCATTTT. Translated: CASSNQWGWPQHF.

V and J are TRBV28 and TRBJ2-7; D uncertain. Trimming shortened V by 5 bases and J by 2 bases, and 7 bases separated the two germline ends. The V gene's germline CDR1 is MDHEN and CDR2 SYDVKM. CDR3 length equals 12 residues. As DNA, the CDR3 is TGTGCCAGCAGTGAGGCAGCCTACGAGCAGTACTTC. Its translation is CASSEAAYEQYF.

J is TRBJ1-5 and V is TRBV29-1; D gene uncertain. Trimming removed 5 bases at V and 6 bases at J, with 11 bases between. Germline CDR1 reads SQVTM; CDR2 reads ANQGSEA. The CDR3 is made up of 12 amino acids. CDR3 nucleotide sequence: TGCAGCGTTTCTATCGTCGGTCAGCCCCAGCATTTT. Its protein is CSVSIVGQPQHF. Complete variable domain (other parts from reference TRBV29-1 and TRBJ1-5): SAVISQKPSRDICQRGTSLTIQCQVDSQVTMMFWYRQQPGQSLTLIATANQGSEATYESGFVIDKFPISRPNLTFSTLTVSNMSPEDSSIYLCSVSIVGQPQHFGDGTRLSIL.